The 29 T cell receptor beta chains given below trace back to one sample, sequenced in a study of cytomegalovirus exposure and HLA in healthy donors. With 60 Vbeta and 13 Jbeta primers, the PCR was carried out. The repertoire was sequenced with immunoSEQ multiplex PCR; TCRdb's copy has only in-frame clones and lacks some. The repertoire has approximately 190,000 clones, roughly 73% of them found once; the top ten carry about 1.7%. The sample consisted of PBMCs. The receptors originated from a woman aged 25 to 39 in good health and CMV-seronegative.

The chain carries TRBV7-2 and TRBJ2-2; TRBD1 matches at 9 bases. The CDR3 length is 16 residues. The ends lost 1 base at V and 5 bases at J; junction bases unmatched: 5. Germline lookup yields CDR1 SGHTA and CDR2 FQGNSA. DNA for the CDR3: TGTGCCAGCAGCTTAGAGGACAGGGGTTGGACCGGGGAGCTGTTTTTT. It specifies CASSLEDRGWTGELFF.

The chain joins TRBV5-1 to TRBJ2-3, with TRBD2 matching over 12 bases. Germline loops: CDR1 SGHRS, CDR2 YFSETQ. CDR3 length: 16 amino acids. Unmatched junction bases numbered 2, after V lost 3 bases and J lost 0 bases. CDR3 loop: CASSWTSGASTDTQYF. The CDR3 nucleotides are TGCGCCAGCAGCTGGACTAGCGGGGCTAGCACAGATACGCAGTATTTT.

This clone was recorded a few times. The J gene is TRBJ2-7, the V gene TRBV4-1; 7 bases align to TRBD1. From germline, CDR1 is MGHRA and CDR2 YSYEKL. Trimming took 4 bases from V and 4 from J; bases not matched to a gene: 10. The CDR3 totals 15 residues. The CDR3 DNA follows: TGCGCCAGCAGCCCAGGACCCGGCAGGGGGTACGAGCAGTACTTC. Translation: CASSPGPGRGYEQYF.

V and J are TRBV6-5 and TRBJ2-7; maybe TRBD2 (7 bases). The CDR3 loop spans 14 amino acids. Germline V gives CDR1 MNHEY, CDR2 SVGAGI. V was shortened by 6 bases and J by 7 bases, with 19 bases between the two germline ends. Written as DNA, the CDR3 is TGTGCCAGCAGCCCCTGGGGGGGGGCGGATGAGCAGTACTTC. Its protein product is CASSPWGGADEQYF.

The rearrangement links TRBV6-1 to TRBJ2-3; 7 bases are a match to TRBD1. The germline V gene encodes CDR1 MNHNS and CDR2 SASEGT. This CDR3 has 15 amino acids. V was pared by 0 bases and J by 2 bases, with 2 bases of the junction left unmatched. This CDR3 reads CASSEAGGPTDTQYF. The DNA for the CDR3 is TGTGCCAGCAGTGAAGCAGGGGGCCCCACAGATACGCAGTATTTT.

J is TRBJ2-7 and V is TRBV4-3, with TRBD2 matching over 8 bases. CDR1 is LGHNA, CDR2 YSLEER, per germline. J gave up 3 bases and V 0 bases, and 4 bases lay outside the gene matches. This CDR3 contains 15 residues. In DNA form, the CDR3 reads TGCGCCAGCAGCCAAGACGGCAGCGGGAGCTACGAGCAGTACTTC. Its protein is CASSQDGSGSYEQYF.

The chain carries TRBV7-2 and TRBJ2-1; 11 nucleotides agree with TRBD2. CDR1 is SGHTA, CDR2 FQGNSA, per germline. V was clipped by 4 bases and J by 2 bases; unmatched bases: 7. The CDR3 totals 17 residues. CDR3 protein: CASSSKTSGTTYNEQFF. The CDR3 DNA reads as TGTGCCAGCAGCTCCAAGACTAGCGGGACCACCTACAATGAGCAGTTCTTC.

The chain is built from TRBV14 and TRBJ2-3, with TRBD1 matching over 7 bases. V dropped 5 bases and J dropped 2; count of bases not matched to a gene: 7. The CDR3 loop spans 15 amino acids. Germline V gene sequence: CDR1 SGHDN, CDR2 FVKESK. The CDR3 DNA is TGTGCCAGCAGCGAAACAGGGGATGTCACAGATACGCAGTATTTT. Translation gives CASSETGDVTDTQYF. Full variable domain (missing parts from reference TRBV14 and TRBJ2-3): EAGVTQFPSHSVIEKGQTVTLRCDPISGHDNLYWYRRVMGKEIKFLLHFVKESKQDESGMPNNRFLAERTGGTYSTLKVQPAELEDSGVYFCASSETGDVTDTQYFGPGTRLTVL.

The chain joins TRBV7-9 to TRBJ1-4; 7 nucleotides align to TRBD1. The V gene's germline CDR1 is SEHNR and CDR2 FQNEAQ (reference sequence). The CDR3 is 14 amino acids. V dropped 4 bases and J dropped 8; count of bases not matched to a gene: 7. The CDR3 here is CASSSYRGREKLFF. The CDR3 bases are TGTGCCAGCAGCTCGTACAGGGGACGCGAAAAACTGTTTTTT.

This CDR3 is CASSMRRQNYGYTF. The CDR3 nucleotides are TGTGCCAGTAGTATGCGCCGCCAAAACTATGGCTACACCTTC. This sequence joins TRBV19 and TRBJ1-2; D uncertain. Germline V lookup: CDR1 LNHDA, CDR2 SQIVND (reference sequence). The V end was cut by 3 bases, the J end by 2 bases, with 10 bases between. The CDR3 loop spans 14 amino acids.

V gene TRBV4-1 combines with J gene TRBJ1-2, with TRBD1 matching over 9 bases. V was pared by 0 bases and J by 9 bases, with 8 bases of the junction left unmatched. The germline V gene has CDR1 MGHRA and CDR2 YSYEKL. The CDR3 covers 15 residues. In nucleotides, the CDR3 is TGCGCCAGCAGCCAAGATTTGGGGACAGGGTTCAGCTACACCTTC. Translated: CASSQDLGTGFSYTF.

V is TRBV11-3 and J is TRBJ2-2; 13 nucleotides match TRBD2. CDR3 length: 16 residues. With 4 bases clipped from V and 7 bases from J, the junction kept 6 bases outside the gene matches. Germline V gene data show CDR1 as SGHNT and CDR2 as YENEEA. CDR3 in amino acids: CASSSGTSGDVGELFF. The CDR3 region has the DNA TGTGCCAGCAGCTCAGGGACTAGCGGGGACGTCGGGGAGCTGTTTTTT.

The chain combines TRBV5-6 with TRBJ1-1, with 8 nucleotides matching TRBD1. The junction had 6 bases not matched to a gene; V was cut back by 3 bases and J by 5 bases. The CDR3 runs to 14 residues. CDR1 is SGHDT, CDR2 YYEEEE, per germline. Here the CDR3 DNA reads TGTGCCAGCAGCTCGAGACAGGGGTGGACTGAAGCTTTCTTT. It translates to CASSSRQGWTEAFF.

The chain links TRBV19 to TRBJ1-5, with unresolved D. Trimming cost V 4 bases and J 4 bases, with 8 bases left between them. The CDR3 covers 13 residues. Germline CDR1 reads LNHDA; CDR2 reads SQIVND (reference sequence). CDR3 residues: CASSTQKNQPQHF. The CDR3 DNA is TGTGCCAGTAGTACACAGAAGAATCAGCCCCAGCATTTT.

This chain joins TRBV19 and TRBJ2-1; 11 bases line up with TRBD1. The CDR3 loop spans 16 amino acids. CDR1 is LNHDA, CDR2 SQIVND, per germline (reference sequence). The J segment lost 3 bases and the V segment lost 4 bases, leaving 5 bases of the junction unmatched. The DNA for the CDR3 is TGTGCCAGTAGTACGGCCGGGACAGGGGGCTACAATGAGCAGTTCTTC. It translates to CASSTAGTGGYNEQFF. Full variable domain (rest looked up from reference TRBV19 and TRBJ2-1): DGGITQSPKYLFRKEGQNVTLSCEQNLNHDAMYWYRQDPGQGLRLIYYSQIVNDFQKGDIAEGYSVSREKKESFPLTVTSAQKNPTAFYLCASSTAGTGGYNEQFFGPGTRLTVL.

The chain uses TRBV12-5 and TRBJ2-3; TRBD2 agrees at 11 bases. The length of the CDR3 is 13 residues. The germline gives CDR1 LGHNT, CDR2 FRNRAP. With V trimmed by 8 bases and J by 4 bases, 2 bases remained unmatched. In DNA form, the CDR3 reads TGTGCTAGTAGGACTAGCGGGCCAGATACGCAGTATTTT. Translated: CASRTSGPDTQYF.

The rearrangement joins TRBV5-4 to TRBJ1-2; TRBD1 matches 9 bases. V was clipped by 1 base and J by 6 bases; unmatched bases: 10. Germline CDR1 and CDR2: SGHNT and YYREEE (reference sequence). CDR3 size: 16 residues. CDR3: CASSLLGGGTGHGYTF. Here the CDR3 DNA reads TGTGCCAGCAGCTTGTTGGGGGGTGGGACAGGGCATGGCTACACCTTC.

This chain links TRBV7-9 with TRBJ1-5, with TRBD1 matching over 10 bases. CDR3 length equals 16 residues. With V trimmed by 5 bases and J by 2 bases, 6 bases remained unmatched. Germline CDR1 reads SEHNR; CDR2 reads FQNEAQ (reference sequence). The CDR3 sequence: CASSPPGTGGNQPQHF. CDR3 nucleotides: TGTGCCAGCAGCCCCCCTGGGACAGGGGGCAATCAGCCCCAGCATTTT.

The chain carries TRBV5-1 and TRBJ2-1, with D perhaps matching TRBD2 (5 bases). The CDR3 runs to 14 residues. CDR1 and CDR2 from the germline V gene are SGHRS and YFSETQ. Trimming removed 0 bases at V and 8 bases at J, with 12 bases between. The CDR3 is CASSLELVKDEQFF. The CDR3 region has the DNA TGCGCCAGCAGCTTGGAACTAGTGAAGGATGAGCAGTTCTTC. The whole variable domain, remainder taken from reference TRBV5-1 and TRBJ2-1, is KAGVTQTPRYLIKTRGQQVTLSCSPISGHRSVSWYQQTPGQGLQFLFEYFSETQRNKGNFPGRFSGRQFSNSRSEMNVSTLELGDSALYLCASSLELVKDEQFFGPGTRLTVL.

The chain carries TRBV6-1 and TRBJ1-2, with 8 nucleotides matching TRBD1. The junction had 10 bases not matched to a gene; V was cut back by 4 bases and J by 3 bases. CDR3 length equals 16 residues. Germline V gene lookup returns CDR1 MNHNS and CDR2 SASEGT. For the CDR3, the DNA is TGTGCCAGCAGTGTAATTGAGGACAGGGAATACTATGGCTACACCTTC. Translated, it gives CASSVIEDREYYGYTF.

Written as DNA, the CDR3 is TGTGCCAGCAGCGTAGCATATCGGGGTTGGGTC. Protein product: CASSVAYRGWV. J is TRBJ2-7 and V is TRBV9; tentative D call: TRBD2 (5 bases). Germline values: CDR1 SGDLS, CDR2 YYNGEE. This CDR3 has 11 residues.

CDR3 DNA: TGTGCCAGCAGCCCTGGTATAGCGGGAGGGATCGGGGAGCTGTTTTTT. It specifies CASSPGIAGGIGELFF. The V and J genes are TRBV5-5 and TRBJ2-2; 11 positions match TRBD2. Losses at the gene ends were 4 bases for V and 7 bases for J; bases not matched to a gene: 9. The CDR3 spans 16 residues. Germline V gene lookup returns CDR1 SGHKS and CDR2 YYEKEE (reference sequence).

The table lists this clone with a count of one. The rearrangement uses TRBV7-2 and TRBJ2-5; D ambiguous. Trimming left V 5 bases short and J 7 bases short, with 11 bases between. Germline lookup yields CDR1 SGHTA and CDR2 FQGNSA. The CDR3 is made up of 12 amino acids. CDR3 sequence: CASSRPPGTQYF. CDR3 sequence (DNA): TGTGCCAGCAGCCGTCCTCCCGGGACCCAGTACTTC.

A few counts support this clone. The chain carries TRBV15 and TRBJ1-4; 7 nucleotides line up with TRBD1. V was clipped by 6 bases and J by 7 bases; unmatched bases: 8. The germline V gene encodes CDR1 LNHNV and CDR2 YYDKDF (reference sequence). This CDR3 region has 14 residues. The CDR3 DNA sequence: TGTGCCACCAGTAAAATTGGGACAGTTGAAAAACTGTTTTTT. Residues: CATSKIGTVEKLFF.

The chain combines TRBV7-9 with TRBJ2-1; 11 bases map to TRBD2. The CDR3 consists of 17 residues. Unmatched junction bases numbered 10, after V lost 5 bases and J lost 4 bases. The V gene's germline CDR1 is SEHNR and CDR2 FQNEAQ (reference sequence). In nucleotides, the CDR3 is TGTGCCAGCAGCCTACCGAACCGACTAGCGGGGTACAATGAGCAGTTCTTC. The encoded protein is CASSLPNRLAGYNEQFF.

The chain employs TRBV4-2 and TRBJ2-3; D is unresolved. V was shortened by 0 bases and J by 0 bases, with 13 bases between the two germline ends. The length of the CDR3 is 17 residues. Germline V CDR1 and CDR2: LGHNA, YNFKEQ. CDR3 in amino acids: CASSQERSLVSTDTQYF. As DNA, the CDR3 is TGTGCCAGCAGCCAAGAAAGGAGCCTCGTCAGCACAGATACGCAGTATTTT.

The J gene is TRBJ2-7, the V gene TRBV5-1; TRBD1 is a possible D gene (9 bases). Germline values: CDR1 SGHRS, CDR2 YFSETQ. Trimming pared 0 bases from V and 2 bases from J, leaving 18 bases between. CDR3 length equals 17 residues. The CDR3 is CASSLVVGGDRAYEQYF. The CDR3 nucleotides read TGCGCCAGCAGCTTGGTAGTCGGGGGGGACAGGGCCTACGAGCAGTACTTC.

The chain links TRBV21-1 to TRBJ1-2. TRBV21-1 is shown as a pseudogene. This CDR3 has 14 amino acids. Here the CDR3 reads CASSNQRSFYGYTF. The CDR3 DNA reads as TGTGCCAGCAGCAACCAGCGCTCTTTCTATGGCTACACCTTC.

The V and J genes are TRBV6-6 and TRBJ2-7; 7 nucleotides agree with TRBD2. The CDR3 length is 14 residues. With V trimmed by 5 bases and J by 0 bases, 4 bases remained unmatched. The germline V gene encodes CDR1 MNHNY and CDR2 SVGAGI (reference sequence). CDR3 bases: TGTGCCAGCAGTCCCGGGACTAACTCCTACGAGCAGTACTTC. It specifies CASSPGTNSYEQYF.